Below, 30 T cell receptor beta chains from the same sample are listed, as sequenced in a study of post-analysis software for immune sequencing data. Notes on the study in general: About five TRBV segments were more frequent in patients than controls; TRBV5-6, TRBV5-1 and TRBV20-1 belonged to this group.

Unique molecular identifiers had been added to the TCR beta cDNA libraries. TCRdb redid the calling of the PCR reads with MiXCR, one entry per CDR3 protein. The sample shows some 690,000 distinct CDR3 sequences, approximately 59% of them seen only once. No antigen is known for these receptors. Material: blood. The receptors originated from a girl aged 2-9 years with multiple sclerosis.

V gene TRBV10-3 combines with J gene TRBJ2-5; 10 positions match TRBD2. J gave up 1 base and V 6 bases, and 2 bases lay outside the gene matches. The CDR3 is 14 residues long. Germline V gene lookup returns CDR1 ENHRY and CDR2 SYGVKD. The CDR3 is CAISPSGGQETQYF. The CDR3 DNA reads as TGTGCCATCAGCCCTAGCGGGGGCCAAGAGACCCAGTACTTC.

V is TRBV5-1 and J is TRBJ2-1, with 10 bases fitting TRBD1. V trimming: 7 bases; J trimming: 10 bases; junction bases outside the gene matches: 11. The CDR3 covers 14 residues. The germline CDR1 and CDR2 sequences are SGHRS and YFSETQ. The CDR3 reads CASCTGTGVGEQFF. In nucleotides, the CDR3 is TGCGCCAGCTGCACCGGGACAGGGGTAGGAGAGCAGTTCTTC.

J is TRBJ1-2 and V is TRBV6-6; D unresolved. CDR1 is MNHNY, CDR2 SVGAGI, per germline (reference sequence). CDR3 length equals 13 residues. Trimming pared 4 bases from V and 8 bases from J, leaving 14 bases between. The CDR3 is CASSFTASEGYTF. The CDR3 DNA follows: TGTGCCAGCAGTTTCACCGCGAGTGAGGGCTACACCTTC.

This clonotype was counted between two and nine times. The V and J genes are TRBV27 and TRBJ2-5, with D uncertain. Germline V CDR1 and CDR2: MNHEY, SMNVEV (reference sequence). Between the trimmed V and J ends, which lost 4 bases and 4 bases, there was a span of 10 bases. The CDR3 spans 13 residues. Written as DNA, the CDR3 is TGTGCCAGCAGTTCTCTATCCCTAGAGACCCAGTACTTC. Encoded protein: CASSSLSLETQYF.

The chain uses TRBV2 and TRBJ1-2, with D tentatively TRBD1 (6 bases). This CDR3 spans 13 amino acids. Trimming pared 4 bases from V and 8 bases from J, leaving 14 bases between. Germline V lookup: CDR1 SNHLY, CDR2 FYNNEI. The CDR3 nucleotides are TGTGCCAGCAGTGGGAACAATGGGGGCGGCTACACCTTC. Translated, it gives CASSGNNGGGYTF. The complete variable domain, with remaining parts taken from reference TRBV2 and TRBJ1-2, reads EPEVTQTPSHQVTQMGQEVILRCVPISNHLYFYWYRQILGQKVEFLVSFYNNEISEKSEIFDDQFSVERPDGSNFTLKIRSTKLEDSAMYFCASSGNNGGGYTFGSGTRLTVV.

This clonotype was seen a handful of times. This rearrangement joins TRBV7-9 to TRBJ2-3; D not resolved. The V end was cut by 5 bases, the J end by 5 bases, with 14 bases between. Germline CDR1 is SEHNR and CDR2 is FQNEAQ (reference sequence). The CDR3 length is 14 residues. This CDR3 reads CASSPRTPEDTQYF. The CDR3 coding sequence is TGTGCCAGCAGCCCCCGCACCCCGGAAGATACGCAGTATTTT.

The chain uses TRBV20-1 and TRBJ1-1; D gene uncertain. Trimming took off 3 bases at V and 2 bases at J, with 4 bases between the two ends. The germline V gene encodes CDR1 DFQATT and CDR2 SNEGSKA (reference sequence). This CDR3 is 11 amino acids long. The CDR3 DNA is TGCAGTGCTAGGGTCAACACTGAAGCTTTCTTT. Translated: CSARVNTEAFF.

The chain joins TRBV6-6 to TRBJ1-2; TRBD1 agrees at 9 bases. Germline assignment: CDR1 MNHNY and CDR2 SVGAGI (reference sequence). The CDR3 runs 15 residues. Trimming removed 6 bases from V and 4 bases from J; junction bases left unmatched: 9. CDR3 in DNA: TGTGCCAGCAGGGAAACAGGGGGCGCGAGCTATGGCTACACCTTC. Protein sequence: CASRETGGASYGYTF.

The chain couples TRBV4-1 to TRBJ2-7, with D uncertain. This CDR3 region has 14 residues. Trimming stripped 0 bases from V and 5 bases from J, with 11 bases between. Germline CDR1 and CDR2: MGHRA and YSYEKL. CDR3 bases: TGCGCCAGCAGCCAAGAGAACTCCGGGCACGAGCAGTACTTC. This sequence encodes CASSQENSGHEQYF.

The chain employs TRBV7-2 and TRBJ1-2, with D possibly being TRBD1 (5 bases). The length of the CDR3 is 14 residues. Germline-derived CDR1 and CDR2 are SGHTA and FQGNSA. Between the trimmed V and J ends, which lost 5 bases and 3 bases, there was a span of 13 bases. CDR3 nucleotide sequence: TGTGCCAGCAGCCCACCGGGGCGCGACTATGGCTACACCTTC. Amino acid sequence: CASSPPGRDYGYTF.

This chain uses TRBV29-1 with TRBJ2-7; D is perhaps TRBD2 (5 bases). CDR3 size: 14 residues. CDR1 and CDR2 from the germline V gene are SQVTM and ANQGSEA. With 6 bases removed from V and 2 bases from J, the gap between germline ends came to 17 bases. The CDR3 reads CSVTRPLRAYEQYF. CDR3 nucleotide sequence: TGCAGCGTCACCCGACCCCTGAGGGCCTACGAGCAGTACTTC.

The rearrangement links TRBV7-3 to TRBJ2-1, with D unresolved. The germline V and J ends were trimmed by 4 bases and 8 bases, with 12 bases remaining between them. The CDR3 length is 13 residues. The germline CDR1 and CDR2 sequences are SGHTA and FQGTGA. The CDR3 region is CASSSQSQDEQFF. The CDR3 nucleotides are TGTGCCAGCAGCTCACAGTCGCAAGATGAGCAGTTCTTC.

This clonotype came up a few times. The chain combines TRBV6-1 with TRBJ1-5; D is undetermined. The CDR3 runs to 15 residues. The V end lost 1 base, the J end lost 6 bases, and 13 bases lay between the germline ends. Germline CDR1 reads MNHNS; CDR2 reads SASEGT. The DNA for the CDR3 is TGTGCCAGCAGTGAAGGGGCAGTTAGAGGTCAGCCCCAGCATTTT. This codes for CASSEGAVRGQPQHF.

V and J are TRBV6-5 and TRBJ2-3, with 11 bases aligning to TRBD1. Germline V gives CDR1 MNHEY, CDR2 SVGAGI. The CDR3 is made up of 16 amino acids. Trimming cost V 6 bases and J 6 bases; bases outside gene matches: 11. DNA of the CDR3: TGTGCCAGCAGCCCCGGGACAGGGGGTTCCTGGGATACGCAGTATTTT. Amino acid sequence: CASSPGTGGSWDTQYF.

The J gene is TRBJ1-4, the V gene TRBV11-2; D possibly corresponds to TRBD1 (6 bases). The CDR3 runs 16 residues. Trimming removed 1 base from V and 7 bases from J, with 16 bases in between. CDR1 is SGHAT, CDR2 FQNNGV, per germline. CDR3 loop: CASSLGLGQLVEKLFF. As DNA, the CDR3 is TGTGCCAGCAGCTTAGGTCTTGGACAGCTCGTTGAAAAACTGTTTTTT.

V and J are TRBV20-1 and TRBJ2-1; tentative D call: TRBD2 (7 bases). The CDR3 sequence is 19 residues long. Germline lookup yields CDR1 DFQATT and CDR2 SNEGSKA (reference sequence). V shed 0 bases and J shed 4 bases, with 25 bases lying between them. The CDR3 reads CSARDITGVGGRSYNEQFF. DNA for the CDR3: TGCAGTGCTAGAGATATCACGGGGGTCGGGGGGCGAAGTTACAATGAGCAGTTCTTC.

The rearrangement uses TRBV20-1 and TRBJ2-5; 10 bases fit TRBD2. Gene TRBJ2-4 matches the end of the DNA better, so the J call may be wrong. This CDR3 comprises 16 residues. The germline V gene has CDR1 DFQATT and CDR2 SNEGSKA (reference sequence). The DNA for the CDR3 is TGCAGTGCTAGAGATCTGAGCGGGGGGGCGAATGGCATTCAGTACTTC. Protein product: CSARDLSGGANGIQYF.

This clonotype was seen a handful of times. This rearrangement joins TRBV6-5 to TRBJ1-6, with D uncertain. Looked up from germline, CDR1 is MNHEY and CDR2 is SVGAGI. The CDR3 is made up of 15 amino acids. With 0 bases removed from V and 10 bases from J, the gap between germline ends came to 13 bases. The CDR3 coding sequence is TGTGCCAGCAGTTACTCGCCAGGCCGTATCTCACCCCTCCACTTT. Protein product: CASSYSPGRISPLHF.

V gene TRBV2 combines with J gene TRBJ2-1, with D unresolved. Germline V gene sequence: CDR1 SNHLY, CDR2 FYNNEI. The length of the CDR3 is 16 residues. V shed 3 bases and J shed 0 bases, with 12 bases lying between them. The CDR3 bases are TGTGCCAGCAGTGAGTATGCTCCGAGCTCCTACAATGAGCAGTTCTTC. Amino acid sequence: CASSEYAPSSYNEQFF.

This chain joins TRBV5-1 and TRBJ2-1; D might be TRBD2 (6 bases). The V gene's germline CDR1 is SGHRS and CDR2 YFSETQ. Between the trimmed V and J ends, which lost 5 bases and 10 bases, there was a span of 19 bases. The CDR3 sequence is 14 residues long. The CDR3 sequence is CASSPLGGTYEQFF. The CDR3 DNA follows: TGCGCCAGCAGTCCCCTTGGAGGGACCTACGAGCAGTTCTTC. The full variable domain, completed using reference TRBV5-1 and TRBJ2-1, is KAGVTQTPRYLIKTRGQQVTLSCSPISGHRSVSWYQQTPGQGLQFLFEYFSETQRNKGNFPGRFSGRQFSNSRSEMNVSTLELGDSALYLCASSPLGGTYEQFFGPGTRLTVL.

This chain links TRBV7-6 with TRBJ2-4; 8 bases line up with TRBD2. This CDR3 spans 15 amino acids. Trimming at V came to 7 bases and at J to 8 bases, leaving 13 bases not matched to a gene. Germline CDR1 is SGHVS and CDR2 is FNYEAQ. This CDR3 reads CASISFYGRGDIQYF. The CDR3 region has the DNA TGTGCCAGCATCTCCTTCTATGGGCGGGGGGACATTCAGTACTTC.

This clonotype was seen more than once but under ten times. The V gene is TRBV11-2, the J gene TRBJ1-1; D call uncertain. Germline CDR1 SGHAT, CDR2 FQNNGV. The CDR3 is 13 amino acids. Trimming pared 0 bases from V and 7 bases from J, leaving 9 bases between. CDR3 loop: CASSLDLVLEAFF. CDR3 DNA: TGTGCCAGCAGCTTAGATCTGGTCCTTGAAGCTTTCTTT.

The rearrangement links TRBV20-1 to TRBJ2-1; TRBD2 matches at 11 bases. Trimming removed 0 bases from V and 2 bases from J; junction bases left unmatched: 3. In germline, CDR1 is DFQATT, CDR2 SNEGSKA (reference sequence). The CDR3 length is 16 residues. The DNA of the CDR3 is TGCAGTGCTAGAGATGGGGGACTAGCGGCCTACAATGAGCAGTTCTTC. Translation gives CSARDGGLAAYNEQFF.

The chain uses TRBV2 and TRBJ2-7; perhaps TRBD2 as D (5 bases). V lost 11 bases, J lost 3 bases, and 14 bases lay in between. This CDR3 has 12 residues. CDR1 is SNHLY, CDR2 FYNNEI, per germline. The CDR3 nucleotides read TGTGCCGGTGGCGGGCAAAACTACGAGCAGTACTTC. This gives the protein CAGGGQNYEQYF.

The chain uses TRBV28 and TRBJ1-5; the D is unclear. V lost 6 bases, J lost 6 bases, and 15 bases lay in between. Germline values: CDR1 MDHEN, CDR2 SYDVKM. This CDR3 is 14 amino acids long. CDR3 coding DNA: TGTGCCAGCAGCTTAATGGGGTTGGGTCAGCCCCAGCATTTT. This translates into CASSLMGLGQPQHF.

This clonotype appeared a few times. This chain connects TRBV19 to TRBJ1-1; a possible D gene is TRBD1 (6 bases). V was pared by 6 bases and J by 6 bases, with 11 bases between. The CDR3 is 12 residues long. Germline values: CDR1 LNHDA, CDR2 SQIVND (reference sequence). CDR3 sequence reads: CASSPDRSEAFF. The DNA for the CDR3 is TGTGCCAGTAGCCCCGACAGGTCTGAAGCTTTCTTT. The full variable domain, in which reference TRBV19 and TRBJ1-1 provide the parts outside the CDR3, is DGGITQSPKYLFRKEGQNVTLSCEQNLNHDAMYWYRQDPGQGLRLIYYSQIVNDFQKGDIAEGYSVSREKKESFPLTVTSAQKNPTAFYLCASSPDRSEAFFGQGTRLTVV.

CDR3 protein: CSVATGDTEAFF. The CDR3 nucleotides read TGCAGCGTCGCGACAGGGGACACTGAAGCTTTCTTT. The rearrangement uses TRBV29-1 and TRBJ1-1; 8 nucleotides agree with TRBD1. V was pared by 6 bases and J by 3 bases, with 3 bases of the junction left unmatched. CDR1 is SQVTM and CDR2 is ANQGSEA in the germline V gene. CDR3 length equals 12 residues. Full variable domain (remainder filled in from reference TRBV29-1 and TRBJ1-1): SAVISQKPSRDICQRGTSLTIQCQVDSQVTMMFWYRQQPGQSLTLIATANQGSEATYESGFVIDKFPISRPNLTFSTLTVSNMSPEDSSIYLCSVATGDTEAFFGQGTRLTVV.

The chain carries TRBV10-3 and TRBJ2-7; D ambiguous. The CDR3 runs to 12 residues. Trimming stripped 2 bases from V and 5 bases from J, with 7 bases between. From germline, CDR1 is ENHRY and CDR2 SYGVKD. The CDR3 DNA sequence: TGTGCCATCAGTGAGGGGATCCACGAGCAGTACTTC. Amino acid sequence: CAISEGIHEQYF.

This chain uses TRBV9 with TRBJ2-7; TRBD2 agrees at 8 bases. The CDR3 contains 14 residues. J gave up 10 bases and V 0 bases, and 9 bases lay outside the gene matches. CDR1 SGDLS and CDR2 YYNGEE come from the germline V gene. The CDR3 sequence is CASSVEAGVPPQYF. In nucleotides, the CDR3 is TGTGCCAGCAGCGTAGAAGCGGGAGTCCCCCCCCAGTACTTC.

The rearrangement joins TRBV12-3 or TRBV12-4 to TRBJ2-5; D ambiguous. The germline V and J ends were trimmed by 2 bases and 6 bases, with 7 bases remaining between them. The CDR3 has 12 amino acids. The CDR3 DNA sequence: TGTGCCAGCAGTTTAAATGTGCAGACCCAGTACTTC. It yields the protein CASSLNVQTQYF.